The rows below give T cell receptor beta chains drawn from one sample of a study of cytomegalovirus exposure and HLA in healthy donors. Only in-frame clones appear in the TCRdb table, and some are missing; sequencing was by immunoSEQ multiplex PCR. The sample carries approximately 220,000 clones, approximately 80% recorded once. Sequenced material: PBMCs. These receptors originate from a boy aged 2-15 years in good health and CMV-seronegative. The CDR3 runs from the conserved cysteine through the conserved F or W. Fields, in order: clone size, J gene, V gene, D gene, CDR3 DNA, CDR3 protein. A D gene is named only where the DNA matches it firmly. Some rows have no size entry. The others give once, few or many, or a class for an expanded clone.

size: NA
J: TRBJ2-1
V: TRBV6-1
D: NA
DNA: TGTGCCAGCAGTGGTACAGGATATGAGCAGTTCTTC
CDR3: CASSGTGYEQFF

size: NA
J: TRBJ1-1
V: TRBV2
D: NA
DNA: TGTGCCAGCGGCAGGGGAAGAGCTTTCTTT
CDR3: CASGRGRAFF

size: NA
J: TRBJ2-5
V: TRBV7-9
D: NA
DNA: TGTGCCAGCAGCGTGTTACCGATGCTGGCAGAGACCCAGTACTTC
CDR3: CASSVLPMLAETQYF

size: once
J: TRBJ2-2
V: TRBV7-3
D: NA
DNA: TGTGCCAGCAGCACACAGGGTTACGGGGAGCTGTTTTTT
CDR3: CASSTQGYGELFF

size: NA
J: TRBJ2-7
V: TRBV13
D: TRBD1
DNA: TGTGCCAGCAGCTCTCGGGACAGAGCCTACGAGCAGTACTTC
CDR3: CASSSRDRAYEQYF

size: NA
J: TRBJ2-1
V: TRBV15
D: TRBD1
DNA: TGTGCCACCAGCATCTACAGGGGATACAATGAGCAGTTCTTC
CDR3: CATSIYRGYNEQFF

size: NA
J: TRBJ2-7
V: TRBV19
D: TRBD1
DNA: TGTGCCAGTAGTATACTGGGGACAGGCACCTACGAGCAGTACTTC
CDR3: CASSILGTGTYEQYF

size: NA
J: TRBJ2-1
V: TRBV7-6
D: TRBD2
DNA: TGTGCCAGCAGGGGAATAGCGGGGCGTTTCAATGAGCAGTTCTTC
CDR3: CASRGIAGRFNEQFF

size: NA
J: TRBJ1-1
V: TRBV27
D: TRBD1
DNA: TGTGCCAGCAGCTATCTCCGGGACAGGGAGGAAGCTTTCTTT
CDR3: CASSYLRDREEAFF

size: NA
J: TRBJ2-3
V: TRBV5-4
D: NA
DNA: TGTGCCAGCAGCTTGGGAGGCGGGATTACAGATACGCAGTATTTT
CDR3: CASSLGGGITDTQYF

size: NA
J: TRBJ2-6
V: TRBV7-9
D: TRBD2
DNA: TGTGCCAGCAGCTCTCTAGCGGGGGAGGCCTCTGGGGCCAACGTCCTGACTTTC
CDR3: CASSSLAGEASGANVLTF

size: NA
J: TRBJ1-2
V: TRBV10-3
D: NA
DNA: TGTGCCATCATGAGGATCGGGGATGGCTACACCTTC
CDR3: CAIMRIGDGYTF

size: NA
J: TRBJ1-2
V: TRBV19
D: TRBD1
DNA: TGTGCCAGTAGTACAGGACAGGGAACCTATGGCTACACCTTC
CDR3: CASSTGQGTYGYTF

size: NA
J: TRBJ1-3
V: TRBV6-5
D: NA
DNA: TGTGCCAGCGGAGCCAGCCCCTCTGGAAACACCATATATTTT
CDR3: CASGASPSGNTIYF

size: NA
J: TRBJ2-7
V: TRBV4-1
D: NA
DNA: TGCGCCAGCAGCCAATATTTTTTACTAGTCAGTCGCGAGCAGTACTTC
CDR3: CASSQYFLLVSREQYF

size: NA
J: TRBJ2-7
V: TRBV18
D: TRBD1
DNA: TGTGCCAGCTCACCACCGACAGGGGGCTACGAGCAGTACTTC
CDR3: CASSPPTGGYEQYF

size: few
J: TRBJ2-6
V: TRBV6-1
D: NA
DNA: TGTGCCAGCAGTGAACTCTCTGGGGCCAACGTCCTGACTTTC
CDR3: CASSELSGANVLTF

size: once
J: TRBJ2-7
V: TRBV25-1
D: TRBD1
DNA: TGTGCCAGCAGTGACGGGGACAGAGGATCCTACGAGCAGTACTTC
CDR3: CASSDGDRGSYEQYF

size: NA
J: TRBJ2-3
V: TRBV6-1
D: TRBD1
DNA: TGTGCCAGCAGTGAAGCGCTGTTGTTGACTTCGACAGGGGGCTTATCAGATACGCAGTATTTT
CDR3: CASSEALLLTSTGGLSDTQYF

size: few
J: TRBJ2-7
V: TRBV5-1
D: TRBD1
DNA: TGCGCCAGCAGCTTGGCCCACAGGGGAAGGTCCTACGAGCAGTACTTC
CDR3: CASSLAHRGRSYEQYF

size: NA
J: TRBJ2-5
V: TRBV10-2
D: TRBD2
DNA: TGCGCCAGCACCCAAGGGGCTAGCGGGATTCAAGAGACCCAGTACTTC
CDR3: CASTQGASGIQETQYF

size: once
J: TRBJ2-1
V: TRBV30
D: TRBD2
DNA: TGTGCCTGGGGGAAACTAGCGGGAGTGGCCAATGAGCAGTTCTTC
CDR3: CAWGKLAGVANEQFF

size: NA
J: TRBJ2-7
V: TRBV29-1
D: TRBD1
DNA: TGCAGCGCCCAGGGGACAGGGGGCTACGAGCAGTACTTC
CDR3: CSAQGTGGYEQYF

size: NA
J: TRBJ2-7
V: TRBV7-2
D: TRBD2
DNA: TGTGCCAGCAGCTTGCGGACTAGCGGGATCTACGAGCAGTACTTC
CDR3: CASSLRTSGIYEQYF

size: NA
J: TRBJ1-5
V: TRBV5-4
D: NA
DNA: TGTGCCAGCAGCGGGGGCATTTATAGCAATCAGCCCCAGCATTTT
CDR3: CASSGGIYSNQPQHF

size: NA
J: TRBJ1-1
V: TRBV2
D: NA
DNA: TGTGCCAGCAGCAACAGGGCCACTGAAGCTTTCTTT
CDR3: CASSNRATEAFF

size: NA
J: TRBJ1-1
V: TRBV30
D: TRBD1
DNA: TGTGCCTGGAGAGGAGGGGGACAGGTAGCTTTCTTT
CDR3: CAWRGGGQVAFF

size: few
J: TRBJ1-2
V: TRBV11-2
D: NA
DNA: TGTGCCAGCAGAGATTTCAGGGCAGGCAAGAATGGCTACACCTTC
CDR3: CASRDFRAGKNGYTF

size: once
J: TRBJ2-7
V: TRBV11-2
D: TRBD2
DNA: TGTGCCAGCAGCTTAGGTTCTAGCGGGACCTCCTACGAGCAGTACTTC
CDR3: CASSLGSSGTSYEQYF

size: few
J: TRBJ1-6
V: TRBV6-1
D: NA
DNA: TGTGCATCGTGGGTACAGATTAATTCACCCCTCCACTTT
CDR3: CASWVQINSPLHF

size: once
J: TRBJ2-7
V: TRBV2
D: NA
DNA: TGTGCCAGCAGTGGTCCAGAAGGCCGGGGAACCTACGAGCAGTACTTC
CDR3: CASSGPEGRGTYEQYF

size: NA
J: TRBJ2-7
V: TRBV5-6
D: NA
DNA: TGTGCCAGCAGCTTGGTTGCAGGGCCCTACGAGCAGTACTTC
CDR3: CASSLVAGPYEQYF

size: few
J: TRBJ2-7
V: TRBV6-6
D: NA
DNA: TGTGCCAGCAGCTTACTTAGGGGACAAGGCTACGAGCAGTACTTC
CDR3: CASSLLRGQGYEQYF

size: NA
J: TRBJ1-2
V: TRBV29-1
D: TRBD1
DNA: TGCAGCGTTATAACTCTAGCCGGGGACAGGGGGGGATACTATGGCTACACCTTC
CDR3: CSVITLAGDRGGYYGYTF

size: NA
J: TRBJ2-2
V: TRBV19
D: TRBD2
DNA: TGTGCCAGTAGTATAACGGCCGGTCTAGCGGTTAGAACCGGGGAGCTGTTTTTT
CDR3: CASSITAGLAVRTGELFF

size: NA
J: TRBJ2-7
V: TRBV7-2
D: TRBD2
DNA: TGTGCCAGCAGCCAGCCTAGCGGGCCGAGCTCCTACGAGCAGTACTTC
CDR3: CASSQPSGPSSYEQYF

size: NA
J: TRBJ1-4
V: TRBV6-1
D: TRBD1
DNA: TGTGCCAGCAGTGCAGGGACAGTTGTTGGAGAAAAACTGTTTTTT
CDR3: CASSAGTVVGEKLFF

size: NA
J: TRBJ2-7
V: TRBV5-4
D: NA
DNA: TGTGCCAGCAGCTCTCGGCAGTCGGGCAGGGGTTACGAGCAGTACTTC
CDR3: CASSSRQSGRGYEQYF

size: NA
J: TRBJ2-7
V: TRBV6-5
D: TRBD2
DNA: TGTGCCAGCAGTCCGGGACTAACCTACGAGCAGTACTTC
CDR3: CASSPGLTYEQYF

size: NA
J: TRBJ1-4
V: TRBV5-4
D: TRBD1
DNA: TGTGCCAGCAGCTTGGGACAGGGGGCGGCAAGACCTAATGAAAAACTGTTTTTT
CDR3: CASSLGQGAARPNEKLFF

size: NA
J: TRBJ2-5
V: TRBV5-6
D: TRBD2
DNA: TGTGCCAGCAGCTTCCTAACTAGCGGGGGCCAAGAGACCCAGTACTTC
CDR3: CASSFLTSGGQETQYF